A selection of T cell receptor beta chains follows, all from one sample in a study of early T cells in non-severe SARS-CoV-2 infection. TCRdb passed the 5' RACE reads through MiXCR, listing each CDR3 protein once. This sample carries roughly 70,000 distinct CDR3 sequences, around 20% of them seen once, and the ten largest clones take about 15%. The sample was whole blood, taken at baseline. The receptors stem from an adult who was a healthcare worker with PCR-confirmed SARS-CoV-2 infection or an uninfected control (not recorded which). Both conserved end residues are part of each CDR3. D genes are given only for firm matches. A clone size is listed for some rows: how often the clone was seen (once, few, many), or a class if it is expanded.

>TRBV9|.|few|TRBJ2-2
CASSVQGYTGELFF
TGTGCCAGCAGCGTCCAGGGGTACACCGGGGAGCTGTTTTTT
>TRBV3-1|.|.|TRBJ1-6
CASSQGEEGGLHF
TGTGCCAGCAGCCAAGGGGAAGAGGGGGGACTCCACTTT
>TRBV5-4|.|.|TRBJ1-4
CASSGGASDEKLFF
TGTGCCAGCAGCGGGGGGGCCTCCGATGAAAAACTGTTTTTT
>TRBV6-1|TRBD1|.|TRBJ1-5
CASSEDGTANINQPQHF
TGTGCCAGCAGTGAAGACGGGACAGCGAATATCAATCAGCCCCAGCATTTT
>TRBV18|.|few|TRBJ2-1
CVSSPPPSAEQFF
TGTGTCAGCTCACCCCCCCCTTCGGCGGAGCAGTTCTTC
>TRBV20-1|.|.|TRBJ1-5
CSARRGASNQPQHF
TGCAGTGCCCGTAGGGGGGCGAGCAATCAGCCCCAGCATTTT
>TRBV10-3|.|.|TRBJ2-1
CAISLLNGGNEQFF
TGTGCCATCAGTCTCTTGAACGGGGGCAATGAGCAGTTCTTC
>TRBV2|TRBD1|.|TRBJ1-2
CAYRGDYYGYTF
TGTGCCTACAGGGGGGACTACTATGGCTACACCTTC
>TRBV6-1|TRBD1|.|TRBJ2-7
CASSGSGQGNYEQYF
TGTGCCAGCAGTGGATCGGGACAGGGGAACTACGAGCAGTACTTC
>TRBV7-9|TRBD2|many|TRBJ2-1
CASTHGAGGQNEQFF
TGTGCCAGCACCCACGGGGCGGGGGGGCAGAATGAGCAGTTCTTC
>TRBV20-1|TRBD2|many|TRBJ2-2
CSAGSLAGEDGELFF
TGCAGTGCTGGATCGTTAGCGGGGGAAGACGGGGAGCTGTTTTTT
>TRBV7-9|.|few|TRBJ2-5
CASSLLRTRAETQYF
TGTGCCAGCAGCTTACTGCGTACGAGGGCGGAGACCCAGTACTTC
>TRBV6-1|TRBD2|.|TRBJ2-3
CASSDPTSGVTDTQYF
TGTGCCAGCAGTGACCCGACTAGCGGGGTCACAGATACGCAGTATTTT
>TRBV2|.|.|TRBJ2-7
CASSRGSYEQYF
TGTGCCAGCAGTCGGGGTTCCTACGAGCAGTACTTC
>TRBV5-4|.|few|TRBJ2-2
CASSLSGQGTGELFF
TGTGCCAGCAGCTTATCGGGTCAGGGGACCGGGGAGCTGTTTTTT
>TRBV5-1|.|.|TRBJ1-1
CASSPVPNTEAFF
TGCGCCAGCAGCCCGGTCCCGAACACTGAAGCTTTCTTT
>TRBV24-1|.|.|TRBJ2-2
CATSDQNTGELFF
TGTGCCACCAGTGATCAAAACACCGGGGAGCTGTTTTTT
>TRBV4-1|TRBD2|.|TRBJ2-3
CASSQEWRGGLDTQYF
TGCGCCAGCAGCCAAGAGTGGCGGGGGGGCCTCGATACGCAGTATTTT
>TRBV3-1|.|.|TRBJ1-6
CASDGGAYNSPLHF
TGTGCCAGCGACGGAGGGGCCTATAATTCACCCCTCCACTTT
>TRBV19|.|few|TRBJ1-2
CASFHGTNYGYTF
TGTGCCAGTTTCCACGGGACTAACTATGGCTACACCTTC